These 18 T cell receptor beta chains originate from one sample sequenced in a study of T cell responses to AZD1222 COVID-19 vaccine. Data came from immunoSEQ multiplex PCR; TCRdb stores just in-frame clones and leaves some out. Of 150,000 to 160,000 clones listed, over 70% are singletons. Material: peripheral blood, obtained 28 days after the second AZD1222 dose. Receptors were obtained from an adult who received the AZD1222 COVID-19 vaccine.

V is TRBV5-1 and J is TRBJ2-7; D call uncertain. Germline V gene sequence: CDR1 SGHRS, CDR2 YFSETQ. The V end was cut by 0 bases, the J end by 6 bases, with 13 bases between. CDR3 size: 14 residues. The CDR3, as DNA: TGCGCCAGCAGCTTGGGACAAGGGTTTGGCGAGCAGTACTTC. This translates into CASSLGQGFGEQYF.

This clone was counted between two and nine times. The V gene is TRBV29-1, the J gene TRBJ2-7, with TRBD2 matching 8 bases. After removal of 7 bases from V and 5 bases from J, the junction contained 16 bases not matched to a gene. Germline loops: CDR1 SQVTM, CDR2 ANQGSEA. The CDR3 sequence is 15 residues long. In DNA, the CDR3 is TGCAGCGCTGGGAAACGGGGAGCGGGAGATAACGAGCAGTACTTC. Protein: CSAGKRGAGDNEQYF.

To note about this clone: At one boundary the junction diverges from the germline segment, which might be a read error. The genes are TRBV4-1 and TRBJ2-1, with TRBD1 matching 12 bases. In germline, CDR1 is MGHRA, CDR2 YSYEKL. The CDR3 is made up of 18 amino acids. The CDR3 sequence: CASSQGPGTGGSNNEQFF. In nucleotides, the CDR3 is TGCGCCAGCAGCCAAGGTCCCGGGACAGGGGGCTCCAACAATGAGCAGTTCTTC.

The V call is TRBV7-2, the J call TRBJ1-5; 9 positions agree with TRBD1. The CDR3 has 16 residues. Trimming at V came to 5 bases and at J to 6 bases, leaving 11 bases not matched to a gene. Germline CDR1 and CDR2: SGHTA and FQGNSA. This CDR3 reads CASSPGQGRGSQPQHF. The CDR3, as DNA: TGTGCCAGCAGCCCGGGACAGGGTAGGGGCAGTCAGCCCCAGCATTTT. The full variable domain, with the rest looked up from reference TRBV7-2 and TRBJ1-5, is GAGVSQSPSNKVTEKGKDVELRCDPISGHTALYWYRQSLGQGLEFLIYFQGNSAPDKSGLPSDRFSAERTGGSVSTLTIQRTQQEDSAVYLCASSPGQGRGSQPQHFGDGTRLSIL.

The rearrangement uses TRBV7-2 and TRBJ2-7; no clear D gene. The CDR3 spans 13 residues. Germline CDR1 and CDR2: SGHTA and FQGNSA. V dropped 11 bases and J dropped 0 bases, with 14 bases sitting between them. CDR3 coding DNA: TGTGCCGCCTGGTGGGTGGACTCCTACGAGCAGTACTTC. This translates into CAAWWVDSYEQYF.

The gene calls are TRBV6-5 and TRBJ1-3, with 7 bases fitting TRBD1. In germline, CDR1 is MNHEY, CDR2 SVGAGI. The CDR3 consists of 13 residues. V shed 6 bases and J 3 bases; nucleotides not matched to a gene: 2. CDR3 sequence reads: CASRNRGGNTIYF. In DNA, the CDR3 is TGTGCCAGCAGAAACAGGGGTGGAAACACCATATATTTT.

The rearrangement joins TRBV28 to TRBJ2-1; no clear D. CDR1 is MDHEN and CDR2 is SYDVKM in the germline V gene. CDR3 size: 11 residues. V lost 5 bases, J lost 9 bases, and 8 bases lay in between. CDR3 amino acids: CASSTLSEQFF. Here the CDR3 DNA reads TGTGCCAGCAGTACGTTGAGTGAGCAGTTCTTC.

V is TRBV27 and J is TRBJ2-7; D gene ambiguous. V gave up 6 bases and J gave up 0 bases, with 15 bases separating them. Germline V CDR1 and CDR2: MNHEY, SMNVEV (reference sequence). CDR3 length equals 15 residues. CDR3 protein: CASSSLLRGSYEQYF. The CDR3 DNA reads as TGTGCCAGCAGCAGCCTACTCCGAGGCTCCTACGAGCAGTACTTC.

V is TRBV11-1 and J is TRBJ1-1, with D possibly TRBD1 on 5 matching bases. Trimming cost V 5 bases and J 3 bases, with 16 bases left between them. From germline, CDR1 is SGHAT and CDR2 FQDESV (reference sequence). CDR3 length: 15 amino acids. The CDR3 region has the DNA TGTGCCAGCAGCCCCCGGGCCTCAGGGCACACTGAAGCTTTCTTT. Protein: CASSPRASGHTEAFF. Combining the CDR3 with reference TRBV11-1 and TRBJ1-1 gives the whole variable domain EAEVAQSPRYKITEKSQAVAFWCDPISGHATLYWYRQILGQGPELLVQFQDESVVDDSQLPKDRFSAERLKGVDSTLKIQPAELGDSAMYLCASSPRASGHTEAFFGQGTRLTVV.

The genes are TRBV29-1 and TRBJ2-2; 7 nucleotides align to TRBD1. After removal of 7 bases from V and 3 bases from J, the junction contained 2 bases not matched to a gene. Germline loops: CDR1 SQVTM, CDR2 ANQGSEA. The CDR3 has 12 amino acids. The CDR3 DNA reads TGCAGCGGACAGGGTTACACCGGGGAGCTGTTTTTT. This codes for CSGQGYTGELFF.

The chain uses TRBV6-2 or TRBV6-3 and TRBJ1-1; TRBD1 might be the D (5 bases). The CDR3 length is 15 residues. V dropped 2 bases and J dropped 0 bases, with 10 bases sitting between them. Germline lookup yields CDR1 MNHEY and CDR2 SVGEGT. CDR3 nucleotide sequence: TGTGCCAGCAGTTACCCGGCGGGGGTGAACACTGAAGCTTTCTTT. It translates to CASSYPAGVNTEAFF.

This clone appeared once. The V call is TRBV5-1, the J call TRBJ1-2, with D possibly matching TRBD1 (6 bases). Germline-derived CDR1 and CDR2 are SGHRS and YFSETQ. The CDR3 has 17 residues. V was clipped by 0 bases and J by 3 bases, with 18 bases between them. The CDR3 DNA reads TGCGCCAGCAGCTTGGGGCAGGGGAGGACGAAAGACTATGGCTACACCTTC. This encodes CASSLGQGRTKDYGYTF.

The V and J genes are TRBV19 and TRBJ1-3, with 8 bases that match TRBD1. With 5 bases clipped from V and 0 bases from J, the junction kept 3 bases outside the gene matches. CDR1 is LNHDA and CDR2 is SQIVND in the germline V gene (reference sequence). This CDR3 region has 15 residues. The CDR3 spells CASSGQGFSGNTIYF. In DNA, the CDR3 is TGTGCCAGTAGTGGACAGGGCTTCTCTGGAAACACCATATATTTT.

The V gene is TRBV7-9, the J gene TRBJ2-3; D is possibly TRBD2 (6 bases). This CDR3 has 18 residues. V was shortened by 4 bases and J by 1 base, with 21 bases between the two germline ends. Germline CDR1 is SEHNR and CDR2 is FQNEAQ (reference sequence). For the CDR3, the DNA is TGTGCCAGCAGCTCATCCACGGGAGAATGGGTCGGCACAGATACGCAGTATTTT. This gives the protein CASSSSTGEWVGTDTQYF. Looking up the rest from reference TRBV7-9 and TRBJ2-3 gives the full variable domain: DTGVSQNPRHKITKRGQNVTFRCDPISEHNRLYWYRQTLGQGPEFLTYFQNEAQLEKSRLLSDRFSAERPKGSFSTLEIQRTEQGDSAMYLCASSSSTGEWVGTDTQYFGPGTRLTVL.

The rearrangement links TRBV9 to TRBJ2-1; possible D gene TRBD2, 5 bases. Trimming took off 3 bases at V and 4 bases at J, with 11 bases between the two ends. This CDR3 contains 14 residues. CDR1 and CDR2 (germline): SGDLS, YYNGEE. In nucleotides, the CDR3 is TGTGCCAGCAGCGCATTTGGACTTTACAATGAGCAGTTCTTC. Protein: CASSAFGLYNEQFF.

The rearrangement joins TRBV9 to TRBJ1-3; D remains unclear. V shed 3 bases and J shed 0 bases, with 4 bases lying between them. Germline assignment: CDR1 SGDLS and CDR2 YYNGEE. The CDR3 sequence is 13 residues long. CDR3 sequence reads: CASSANSGNTIYF. DNA of the CDR3: TGTGCCAGCAGCGCCAACTCTGGAAACACCATATATTTT.

The chain recombines TRBV6-2 or TRBV6-3 with TRBJ1-1; D gene ambiguous. V gave up 6 bases and J gave up 11 bases, with 16 bases separating them. Germline CDR1 and CDR2: MNHEY and SVGEGT. CDR3 length: 12 amino acids. The CDR3 coding sequence is TGTGCCAGCAGCCAAAGAGGCCGTGAGGCTTTCTTT. Protein product: CASSQRGREAFF.

The J gene is TRBJ1-2, the V gene TRBV7-2; D perhaps matches TRBD1 (6 bases). The CDR3 runs 14 residues. From germline, CDR1 is SGHTA and CDR2 FQGNSA. V was clipped by 5 bases and J by 6 bases, with 16 bases between them. The CDR3 nucleotides read TGTGCCAGCAGCGGCCTCGGGGGGGGGCATGGCTACACCTTC. Its translation is CASSGLGGGHGYTF.